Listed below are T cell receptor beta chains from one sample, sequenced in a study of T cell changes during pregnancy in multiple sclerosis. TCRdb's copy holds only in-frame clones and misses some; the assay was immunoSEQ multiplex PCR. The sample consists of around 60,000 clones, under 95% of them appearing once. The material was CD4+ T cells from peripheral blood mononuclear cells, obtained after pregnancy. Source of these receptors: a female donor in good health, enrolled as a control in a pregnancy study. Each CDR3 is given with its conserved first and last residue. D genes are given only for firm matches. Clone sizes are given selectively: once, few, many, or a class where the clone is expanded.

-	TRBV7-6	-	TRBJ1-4	CASSLGPGDNEKLFF	TGTGCCAGCAGCTTAGGGCCCGGGGATAATGAAAAACTGTTTTTT
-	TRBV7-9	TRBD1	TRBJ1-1	CASSPRGLNTEAFF	TGTGCCAGCAGCCCCAGGGGGTTGAACACTGAAGCTTTCTTT
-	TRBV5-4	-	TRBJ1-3	CASSFGGASSGNTIYF	TGTGCCAGCAGCTTCGGGGGGGCTTCTTCTGGAAACACCATATATTTT
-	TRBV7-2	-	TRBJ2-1	CASSPGDRRFGDEQFF	TGTGCCAGCAGCCCAGGAGACAGGAGGTTCGGCGATGAGCAGTTCTTC
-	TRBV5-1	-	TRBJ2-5	CASSLEGRGRGQETQYF	TGCGCCAGCAGCTTGGAGGGCAGGGGAAGGGGCCAAGAGACCCAGTACTTC
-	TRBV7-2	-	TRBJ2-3	CASSSGRTGGADTQYF	TGTGCCAGCAGCTCGGGAAGGACCGGGGGAGCAGATACGCAGTATTTT
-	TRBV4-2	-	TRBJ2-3	CASSQDFGEDTQYF	TGTGCCAGCAGCCAAGATTTCGGGGAAGATACGCAGTATTTT
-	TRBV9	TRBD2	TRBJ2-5	CASSVSGLAGETQYF	TGTGCCAGCAGCGTATCGGGACTAGCGGGAGAGACCCAGTACTTC
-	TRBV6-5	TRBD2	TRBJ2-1	CASRTSGANEQFF	TGTGCCAGCAGGACTAGCGGGGCGAATGAGCAGTTCTTC
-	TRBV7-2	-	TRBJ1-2	CASSSEGRDTNYGYTF	TGTGCCAGCAGCTCCGAAGGACGGGATACTAACTATGGCTACACCTTC
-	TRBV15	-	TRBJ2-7	CATSREAQAPYEQYF	TGTGCCACCAGCAGAGAAGCACAGGCCCCCTACGAGCAGTACTTC
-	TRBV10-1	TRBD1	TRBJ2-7	CASSKARDRASEQYF	TGCGCCAGCAGCAAAGCCCGGGACAGGGCCTCCGAGCAGTACTTC
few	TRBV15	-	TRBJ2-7	CATSRAQFSSYEQYF	TGTGCCACCAGCAGAGCACAGTTTAGCTCCTACGAGCAGTACTTC
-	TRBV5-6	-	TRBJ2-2	CASSLGDLRAGELFF	TGTGCCAGCAGCTTGGGCGACTTACGGGCCGGGGAGCTGTTTTTT
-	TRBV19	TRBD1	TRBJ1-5	CACRTGNQPQHF	TGTGCCTGCAGGACAGGGAATCAGCCCCAGCATTTT
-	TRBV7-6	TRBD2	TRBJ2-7	CASSFGTSGGYEQYF	TGTGCCAGCAGCTTTGGGACTAGCGGGGGCTACGAGCAGTACTTC
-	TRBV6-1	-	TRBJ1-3	CASTRGGSGNTIYF	TGTGCCAGCACCCGAGGGGGCTCTGGAAACACCATATATTTT
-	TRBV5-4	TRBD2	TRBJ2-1	CASSLESGGSYNEQFF	TGTGCCAGCAGCTTGGAGAGCGGGGGGTCCTACAATGAGCAGTTCTTC
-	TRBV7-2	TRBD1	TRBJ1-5	CASSPGTGNSNQPQHF	TGTGCCAGCAGCCCAGGGACAGGGAATAGCAATCAGCCCCAGCATTTT
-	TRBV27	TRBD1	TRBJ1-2	CASSSLTTGGKGYTF	TGTGCCAGCAGTTCCCTAACGACAGGGGGCAAGGGCTACACCTTC
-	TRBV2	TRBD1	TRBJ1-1	CASRKDRVGTEAFF	TGTGCCAGCAGAAAGGACAGGGTAGGCACTGAAGCTTTCTTT
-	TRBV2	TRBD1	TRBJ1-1	CASTEGTGTYTEAFF	TGTGCCAGCACCGAGGGGACAGGGACTTACACTGAAGCTTTCTTT
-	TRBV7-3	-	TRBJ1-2	CASSLNEGTGYTF	TGTGCCAGCAGCTTAAATGAAGGGACAGGCTACACCTTC
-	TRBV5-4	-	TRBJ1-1	CASSRPGQGPFMNTEAFF	TGTGCCAGCAGCAGGCCCGGGCAGGGGCCCTTTATGAACACTGAAGCTTTCTTT
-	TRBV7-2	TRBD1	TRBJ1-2	CASSQWTGEGGYTF	TGTGCCAGCAGCCAATGGACAGGGGAAGGCGGCTACACCTTC
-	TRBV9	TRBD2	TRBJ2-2	CASSGPSGGLGELFF	TGTGCCAGCAGCGGGCCTAGCGGGGGGCTCGGGGAGCTGTTTTTT
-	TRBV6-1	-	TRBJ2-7	CASCEAAGQYF	TGTGCCAGCTGTGAAGCTGCGGGGCAGTACTTC